This T cell receptor beta chain was found in a study of OX40 agonist ivuxolimab in advanced cancers. Turning to the study itself: All patients had ivuxolimab intravenously every 2 weeks at 0.01 to 10 mg/kg. Partial responses were seen in three patients, one with hepatocellular carcinoma and two with cutaneous melanoma.

This clone was observed a handful of times. Antigen specificity is unknown. CDR3 length equals 17 residues. Per the germline V gene, CDR1 is LNHDA and CDR2 is SQIVND (reference sequence). Trimming cost V 5 bases and J 4 bases; bases outside gene matches: 6. Study-wide points: Compared with CD4+, CD8+ T cells on average had more expanded clones. CD4+ and CD8+ blood T cells expanded clonally by week 6 at 0.1 to 3.0 mg/kg.

Sequencing was performed with immunoSEQ multiplex PCR; in TCRdb, only in-frame clones are kept and a portion is missing. The sample yields around 76,000 clones, 60% to 80% seen once. The sample here was CD4+ or CD8+ T cells sorted from blood, taken in a trial of the OX40 agonist ivuxolimab. This clonotype originated in an adult with an advanced solid tumor such as melanoma, head and neck, liver or kidney cancer. The chain carries TRBV19 and TRBJ1-6; TRBD1 matches at 12 bases. DNA for the CDR3: TGTGCCAGTAGTGGGACAGGGGGCAGAGGGTATAATTCACCCCTCCACTTT. Protein: CASSGTGGRGYNSPLHF.